This TCR beta chain was retrieved from a study of shared T cell receptors in the human thymus. TCRdb's copy holds only in-frame clones and misses some; the assay was immunoSEQ multiplex PCR. Of about 380,000 clones in the sample, 95% were seen once. The sequencing input was thymocytes. This TCR derives from a human donor.

CDR3 in amino acids: CSVEGTGPGYTF. Written as DNA, the CDR3 is TGCAGCGTTGAAGGTACAGGGCCTGGCTACACCTTC. The rearrangement uses TRBV29-1 and TRBJ1-2; D is possibly TRBD1 (6 bases). Trimming took off 1 base at V and 7 bases at J, with 10 bases between the two ends. Germline loops: CDR1 SQVTM, CDR2 ANQGSEA. This CDR3 has 12 amino acids.